The sequence of this T cell receptor beta chain was determined in a study of tumor and adjacent non-tumor tissue in lung cancer. Background on the study: Histology: about twelve adenocarcinoma, a couple of squamous cell carcinoma, 1 small cell lung cancer.

This CDR3 has 11 residues. Germline assignment: CDR1 DFQATT and CDR2 SNEGSKA (reference sequence). The template was RNA from unsorted bulk tissue. Donors were chemotherapy-naive, newly diagnosed lung cancer surgical patients in China, August–late 2014. Remarks on this clonotype: What it binds is not known. At one end, the junction sequence differs from germline, possibly due to a read error.

Broader study findings: In normal lung, the top 100 clones were significantly more dominant than in tumor. Significantly higher TCR diversity was found in tumor than normal lung.

A modified ARM-PCR protocol with three rounds of nested PCR amplified TCRbeta. One entry per CDR3 protein results from TCRdb running MiXCR on the multiplex PCR reads. The sample records roughly 70,000 distinct CDR3 sequences, 73% being singletons. The gene calls are TRBV20-1 and TRBJ2-1; no definite D call. The TCR was taken from a man aged 55-75 years with non-small cell lung cancer. Sequenced input: lung tumor tissue. The CDR3 sequence: CSAIPENEQIF. The CDR3 DNA follows: TGCAGTGCTATCCCAGAGAATGAGCAGATCTTT.